A single sample is the source of the 21 T cell receptor beta chains below, sequenced in a study of T cell clonality in common variable immunodeficiency. TCRdb's copy holds only in-frame clones and misses some; the assay was immunoSEQ multiplex PCR. This sample has 42,000 or so clones, each found more than once. What was sequenced was peripheral blood mononuclear cells. The receptors were gathered from a person aged 18 to 69 in good health.

This clone was found many times. The read comes to an end 3 residues before the CDR3 does, leaving the germline J gene to fill in the end. V gene TRBV14 combines with J gene TRBJ2-7, with 10 bases lining up with TRBD1. V lost 0 bases and J lost 6; bases outside the gene matches: 17. The CDR3 contains 19 residues. CDR1 and CDR2 (germline): SGHDN, FVKESK. The CDR3 region is CASSQEGQGVTFMESEQYF. Partial CDR3 DNA: TGTGCCAGCAGCCAAGAAGGACAGGGGGTGACTTTCATGGAATCCGAG. Variable domain in full (rest from reference TRBV14 and TRBJ2-7): EAGVTQFPSHSVIEKGQTVTLRCDPISGHDNLYWYRRVMGKEIKFLLHFVKESKQDESGMPNNRFLAERTGGTYSTLKVQPAELEDSGVYFCASSQEGQGVTFMESEQYFGPGTRLTVT.

The CDR3 bases that were read are TGTGCCAGTAGATCCCGGCGGGCAACCTCCTACAATGAG. It yields the protein CASRSRRATSYNE. The full CDR3 protein is CASRSRRATSYNEQFF. The V gene is TRBV19, the J gene TRBJ2-1, with D maybe TRBD2 (5 bases). The CDR3 extends 3 residues past the end of the read, so its final part is completed from the germline J gene. The CDR3 is made up of 16 amino acids. Trimming cost V 6 bases and J 0 bases, with 15 bases left between them. Per the germline V gene, CDR1 is LNHDA and CDR2 is SQIVND (reference sequence).

This clone appeared many times. Coverage ceases 3 residues before the CDR3 finishes, and the germline J gene fills in the end. J is TRBJ2-6 and V is TRBV12-3 or TRBV12-4; TRBD1 matches 7 bases. Trimming took 6 bases from V and 2 from J; bases not matched to a gene: 4. This CDR3 spans 15 amino acids. The CDR3 protein is CASRLQGAGANVLTF. CDR3 DNA, as far as it was read: TGTGCCAGCAGGCTCCAGGGGGCTGGGGCCAACGTC.

This clone was found many times. The DNA ends 3 residues before the CDR3 does, and the rest of the CDR3 is filled in from the germline J gene. The chain links TRBV5-1 to TRBJ2-3; TRBD2 matches at 11 bases. The V gene's germline CDR1 is SGHRS and CDR2 YFSETQ. CDR3 length: 14 residues. With 5 bases clipped from V and 6 bases from J, the junction kept 5 bases outside the gene matches. The CDR3 sequence: CASRELAGADTQYF. The sequenced CDR3 bases are TGCGCCAGCAGGGAACTAGCGGGAGCCGATACG. Drawing the rest from reference TRBV5-1 and TRBJ2-3, the complete variable domain is KAGVTQTPRYLIKTRGQQVTLSCSPISGHRSVSWYQQTPGQGLQFLFEYFSETQRNKGNFPGRFSGRQFSNSRSEMNVSTLELGDSALYLCASRELAGADTQYFGPGTRLTVL.

Ten or more counts support this clone. Read data end 3 residues before the CDR3 end; the end is taken from the germline J gene. The chain links TRBV19 to TRBJ1-6, with D possibly being TRBD1 (5 bases). The V end was cut by 7 bases, the J end by 2 bases, with 12 bases between. The CDR3 length is 15 residues. The germline gives CDR1 LNHDA, CDR2 SQIVND (reference sequence). CDR3 DNA, as far as it was read: TGTGCCAGTACTTCAGGGCAGACCTATAATTCACCC. The encoded protein is CASTSGQTYNSP. The whole CDR3 region reads CASTSGQTYNSPLHF. The full variable domain, in which reference TRBV19 and TRBJ1-6 provide the parts outside the CDR3, is DGGITQSPKYLFRKEGQNVTLSCEQNLNHDAMYWYRQDPGQGLRLIYYSQIVNDFQKGDIAEGYSVSREKKESFPLTVTSAQKNPTAFYLCASTSGQTYNSPLHFGNGTRLTVT.

This clone was seen at least ten times. CDR3 bases read: TGTGCCAGCAGCTTGGCTAGCGGGTTATACAATGAG. This codes for CASSLASGLYNE. The CDR3 in full is CASSLASGLYNEQFF. V is TRBV5-4 and J is TRBJ2-1, with 8 nucleotides matching TRBD2. Coverage ceases 3 residues before the CDR3 finishes, and the germline J gene fills in the end. Germline-derived CDR1 and CDR2 are SGHNT and YYREEE (reference sequence). V shed 0 bases, J shed 4 bases, and the junction held 3 bases outside the gene matches. This CDR3 is built from 15 residues. The variable domain in full, completed from reference TRBV5-4 and TRBJ2-1, reads ETGVTQSPTHLIKTRGQQVTLRCSSQSGHNTVSWYQQALGQGPQFIFQYYREEENGRGNFPPRFSGLQFPNYSSELNVNALELDDSALYLCASSLASGLYNEQFFGPGTRLTVL.

CDR3: CASSLGASGNEQFF. The part of the CDR3 DNA that was read is TGCGCCAGCAGCTTGGGTGCTAGCGGCAATGAG. This rearrangement joins TRBV5-1 to TRBJ2-1, with TRBD2 identical over 7 bases. Coverage ceases 3 residues before the CDR3 finishes, and the germline J gene fills in the end. This CDR3 has 14 residues. Germline V gives CDR1 SGHRS, CDR2 YFSETQ. The V segment lost 0 bases and the J segment 6 bases; nucleotides outside the gene matches: 3.

At least ten counts were recorded for this clone. The read stops 3 residues short of the end of the CDR3; the missing end is completed from the germline J gene. The chain couples TRBV20-1 to TRBJ2-7; the D is unclear. V shed 6 bases and J shed 2 bases, with 11 bases lying between them. CDR1 DFQATT and CDR2 SNEGSKA come from the germline V gene (reference sequence). The CDR3 is made up of 12 amino acids. CDR3 bases read: TGCAGTGCCCCGACTCTAACCTACGAG. Translation: CSAPTLTYE. The entire CDR3 protein is CSAPTLTYEQYF.

This clone was detected many times. The CDR3 goes on 3 residues after the read ends, and that part is filled in from the germline J gene. The chain carries TRBV6-1 and TRBJ2-7, with D possibly TRBD1 on 5 matching bases. Germline V gene lookup returns CDR1 MNHNS and CDR2 SASEGT. The CDR3 extends over 13 amino acids. V was clipped by 0 bases and J by 6 bases, with 9 bases between them. CDR3 in amino acids: CASSEAWGSEQYF. The sequenced part of the CDR3 DNA is TGTGCCAGCAGTGAAGCATGGGGCAGCGAG.

This clone was counted ten times or more. The CDR3 is cut off 3 residues early in the read; its end comes from the germline J gene. The chain uses TRBV20-1 and TRBJ2-1; the match to TRBD2 covers 9 bases. The V gene's germline CDR1 is DFQATT and CDR2 SNEGSKA (reference sequence). The CDR3 contains 16 residues. V gave up 7 bases and J gave up 6 bases; unmatched junction bases: 16. The CDR3: CSERSGSGSVVNEQFF. The DNA read from the CDR3 is TGCAGTGAACGTAGCGGTAGCGGGAGCGTGGTCAATGAG.

This clone showed up many times. From the germline J gene comes the end of the CDR3, since the read stops 3 residues before it. This chain links TRBV2 with TRBJ1-5; a weak D match, TRBD1 (6 bases). The ends were cut back, 2 bases at V and 7 bases at J, with 18 bases in the middle. Germline loops: CDR1 SNHLY, CDR2 FYNNEI. CDR3 length: 16 amino acids. The CDR3: CASSETSSRGGQPQHF. The CDR3 DNA, read in part, is TGTGCCAGCAGTGAAACGAGTAGTAGAGGGGGACAGCCC.

This clone was detected many times. The DNA ends 3 residues before the CDR3 does, and the rest of the CDR3 is filled in from the germline J gene. The J gene is TRBJ1-4, the V gene TRBV5-4, with TRBD1 identical over 9 bases. The CDR3 sequence is 15 residues long. Germline V lookup: CDR1 SGHNT, CDR2 YYREEE (reference sequence). Trimming removed 4 bases from V and 6 bases from J; junction bases left unmatched: 7. The DNA read from the CDR3 is TGTGCCAGCAGCCCTACAGGGGGCAAAGATGAAAAA. Translated, it gives CASSPTGGKDEK. The complete CDR3 protein is CASSPTGGKDEKLFF.

At least ten counts were recorded for this clone. The read gets to within 3 residues of the CDR3 end, and the germline J gene fills in the rest. The rearrangement uses TRBV6-1 and TRBJ1-5; TRBD1 aligns across 7 bases. CDR3 length equals 15 residues. After removal of 3 bases from V and 2 bases from J, the junction contained 4 bases not matched to a gene. Per germline, CDR1 MNHNS and CDR2 SASEGT. The CDR3 sequence: CASSDRTGRNQPQHF. The CDR3 DNA, read in part, is TGTGCCAGCAGTGACCGGACAGGTCGCAATCAGCCC.

CDR3 DNA, as far as it was read: TGTGCCAGCAGTGAACTAGCGGGAGGCACCGGGGAG. Translated, it gives CASSELAGGTGE. The entire CDR3 is CASSELAGGTGELFF. V usage is TRBV2 and J usage is TRBJ2-2; TRBD2 matches 11 bases. The CDR3 end falls 3 residues outside the read, so it is completed with the germline J gene. The J segment lost 4 bases and the V segment lost 2 bases, leaving 0 bases of the junction unmatched. The CDR3 loop spans 15 amino acids. Germline CDR1 and CDR2: SNHLY and FYNNEI. Looking up the rest from reference TRBV2 and TRBJ2-2 gives the full variable domain: EPEVTQTPSHQVTQMGQEVILRCVPISNHLYFYWYRQILGQKVEFLVSFYNNEISEKSEIFDDQFSVERPDGSNFTLKIRSTKLEDSAMYFCASSELAGGTGELFFGEGSRLTVL.

This clone was observed at least ten times. With the read ending 3 residues before the CDR3 end, the germline J gene is used to fill in that end. The V and J genes are TRBV7-6 and TRBJ2-5; 8 bases match TRBD2. The germline V gene has CDR1 SGHVS and CDR2 FNYEAQ. With 1 base clipped from V and 4 bases from J, the junction kept 5 bases outside the gene matches. CDR3 length: 15 amino acids. CDR3 DNA, as far as it was read: TGTGCCAGCAGCTTAGGGCTAGCGGGCCCAGAGACC. Translation gives CASSLGLAGPET. The full CDR3 protein is CASSLGLAGPETQYF.

This clone occurred many times. The read terminates 3 residues before the CDR3 end, so the remaining end is supplied by the germline J gene. The V call is TRBV7-8, the J call TRBJ2-3, with 8 bases matching TRBD2. Germline V CDR1 and CDR2: SGHVS, FQNEAQ. The length of the CDR3 is 15 residues. J was trimmed by 2 bases and V by 8 bases; bases with no gene match: 9. Incomplete CDR3 DNA: TGTGCCAGCTCTCCTTGGCGGGAGGTCACAGATACG. This codes for CASSPWREVTDT. The whole CDR3 reads CASSPWREVTDTQYF.

The table lists this clone with many counts. The read comes to an end 3 residues before the CDR3 does, leaving the germline J gene to fill in the end. This chain connects TRBV4-2 to TRBJ2-7; the D is unclear. Trimming cost V 4 bases and J 3 bases, with 10 bases left between them. CDR1 is LGHNA, CDR2 YNFKEQ, per germline. The CDR3 is 13 amino acids. CDR3 amino acids: CASSLNPVYEQYF. The part of the CDR3 DNA that was read is TGTGCCAGCAGCCTAAACCCGGTCTACGAG.

This clone was counted many times. Coverage ceases 3 residues before the CDR3 finishes, and the germline J gene fills in the end. The rearrangement joins TRBV28 to TRBJ2-7, with D perhaps matching TRBD1 (6 bases). The germline V gene encodes CDR1 MDHEN and CDR2 SYDVKM. The CDR3 contains 16 residues. V was pared by 5 bases and J by 5 bases, with 22 bases between. The sequenced part of the CDR3 DNA is TGTGCCAGCAGTCCCCCGGACAGCCTCACTACTAACGAG. Protein: CASSPPDSLTTNE. The entire CDR3 reads CASSPPDSLTTNEQYF.

This clone has a count of ten or more. The DNA ends 3 residues before the CDR3 does, and the rest of the CDR3 is filled in from the germline J gene. The rearrangement joins TRBV5-1 to TRBJ1-2, with 9 bases fitting TRBD1. With 5 bases clipped from V and 0 bases from J, the junction kept 8 bases outside the gene matches. The CDR3 runs to 16 residues. Germline V CDR1 and CDR2: SGHRS, YFSETQ. The covered CDR3 bases are TGCGCCAGCAGATCGGGGACAGGGTCAACTAACTATGGC. Translating it yields CASRSGTGSTNYG. The CDR3 as a whole reads CASRSGTGSTNYGYTF.

This clone was seen many times. The CDR3 end falls 3 residues outside the read, so it is completed with the germline J gene. The chain recombines TRBV20-1 with TRBJ1-5, with D possibly being TRBD1 (5 bases). The germline CDR1 and CDR2 sequences are DFQATT and SNEGSKA (reference sequence). V was cut by 4 bases and J by 1 base, with 11 bases left in between. The CDR3 is 14 amino acids. The CDR3 here is CSAKVPGSNQPQHF. CDR3 DNA (partial): TGCAGTGCTAAGGTCCCAGGGAGCAATCAGCCC.

This clone was seen ten or more times. The observed sequence ends 3 residues before the CDR3 terminus, with the missing tail filled in from the germline J gene. This rearrangement joins TRBV24-1 to TRBJ2-2; 8 bases are shared with TRBD1. CDR3 length: 15 amino acids. Trimming at V came to 6 bases and at J to 4 bases, leaving 6 bases not matched to a gene. From germline, CDR1 is KGHDR and CDR2 SFDVKD. CDR3 sequence: CATSLQGGITGELFF. Incomplete CDR3 DNA: TGTGCCACCAGTTTACAGGGGGGTATCACCGGGGAG.